This T cell receptor (beta chain) was sequenced for a study of vaccination and CD4 T cells after COVID-19. This CDR3 region has 17 residues. V lost 9 bases and J lost 6; bases outside the gene matches: 18. CDR1 is LNHDA, CDR2 SQIVND, per germline (reference sequence). Cultured CD4+ T-cell DNA underwent Oncomine TCR Beta short-read sequencing. TCRdb itself ran the PCR reads through MiXCR, one entry per CDR3 protein. The data show about 9,600 distinct CDR3 sequences, with 20% to 30% seen just once and about 12% held by the top ten. The treatment here: roughly nine-day PBMC culture with coronavirus spike peptide pools or control peptides (ViraFEST assay). Only a few counts were recorded for this clonotype. Antigen unknown.

The receptor's source is a human donor who had recovered from COVID-19. The sequencing here drew on CD4+ T cells from blood, cultured in vitro, taken after SARS-CoV-2 vaccination. The chain couples TRBV19 to TRBJ1-5, with 9 bases fitting TRBD1. CDR3 nucleotides: TGTGCCAGCCTGTATAGATCTGTACAGGGGGCAGGTCAGCCCCAGCATTTT. Amino acid sequence: CASLYRSVQGAGQPQHF.